The rows below give T cell receptor beta chains drawn from one sample of a study of blood T cell repertoires in COVID-19. Only in-frame clones appear in the TCRdb table, and some are missing; sequencing was by immunoSEQ multiplex PCR. Here the sample spans more than 300,000 clones, 85% to 90% being singletons. The sample taken for sequencing was peripheral blood. These receptor sequences come from a woman between 65 and 79 years old with COVID-19, enrolled during active disease. CDR3s include the opening cysteine and the closing phenylalanine or tryptophan. Each record gives: J gene, D gene, clone size, V gene, CDR3 DNA, CDR3 protein. The D gene is left open where the match is weak. Size is stated for part of the rows, as once, few or many counts, or as a class when the clone is expanded.

j_call: TRBJ1-2
d_call: TRBD1
clone_size: NA
v_call: TRBV2
cdr3_nt: TGTGCCAGCAGCCTCAGGGGGCCCGCGTATGGCTACACCTTC
cdr3_aa: CASSLRGPAYGYTF

j_call: TRBJ1-3
d_call: TRBD1
clone_size: NA
v_call: TRBV30
cdr3_nt: TGTGCCAGACAGGGCGCCTCTGGAAACACCATATATTTT
cdr3_aa: CARQGASGNTIYF

j_call: TRBJ1-1
d_call: NA
clone_size: NA
v_call: TRBV7-2
cdr3_nt: TGTGCCAGCAGCAATATGTTCGCATCCGCGTATGAAGCTTTCTTT
cdr3_aa: CASSNMFASAYEAFF

j_call: TRBJ2-7
d_call: NA
clone_size: NA
v_call: TRBV5-6
cdr3_nt: TGTGCCAGCAGCTTGGCTGGGGGCGCGACCTACGAGCAGTACTTC
cdr3_aa: CASSLAGGATYEQYF

j_call: TRBJ2-5
d_call: TRBD2
clone_size: NA
v_call: TRBV10-3
cdr3_nt: TGTGCCATCAGTATACTAGCGGGGGGGGCAGAGACCCAGTACTTC
cdr3_aa: CAISILAGGAETQYF

j_call: TRBJ2-1
d_call: NA
clone_size: once
v_call: TRBV14
cdr3_nt: TGTGCCAGCAGCCAAGTATCTATCTACAATGAGCAGTTCTTC
cdr3_aa: CASSQVSIYNEQFF

j_call: TRBJ2-7
d_call: NA
clone_size: NA
v_call: TRBV5-6
cdr3_nt: TGTGCCAGCAGCCCCATGGGCAGGGGGAGGTACGAGCAGTACTTC
cdr3_aa: CASSPMGRGRYEQYF

j_call: TRBJ1-6
d_call: NA
clone_size: NA
v_call: TRBV12-3/TRBV12-4
cdr3_nt: TGTGCCAGCAGTTTAGTCGGGGATTCACCCCTCCACTTT
cdr3_aa: CASSLVGDSPLHF

j_call: TRBJ1-2
d_call: NA
clone_size: few
v_call: TRBV3-1/TRBV3-2
cdr3_nt: TGTGCCAGCAGCCAAGGACAGGCAGATGGCTACACCTTC
cdr3_aa: CASSQGQADGYTF

j_call: TRBJ1-1
d_call: TRBD1
clone_size: few
v_call: TRBV28
cdr3_nt: TGTGCCAGCAGTTCCGGGACAGTCATGAACACTGAAGCTTTCTTT
cdr3_aa: CASSSGTVMNTEAFF

j_call: TRBJ1-4
d_call: TRBD1
clone_size: NA
v_call: TRBV7-9
cdr3_nt: TGTGCCAGCAGCTTAGGGACAGGCGGTAATGAAAAACTGTTTTTT
cdr3_aa: CASSLGTGGNEKLFF

j_call: TRBJ1-5
d_call: NA
clone_size: NA
v_call: TRBV27
cdr3_nt: TGTGCCAGCAGTTTAATAGATAGCAATCAGCCCCAGCATTTT
cdr3_aa: CASSLIDSNQPQHF

j_call: TRBJ1-6
d_call: TRBD1
clone_size: NA
v_call: TRBV9
cdr3_nt: TGTGCCAGCAGCATCGGACAGGGGCATTCACCCCTCCACTTT
cdr3_aa: CASSIGQGHSPLHF

j_call: TRBJ2-7
d_call: TRBD1
clone_size: NA
v_call: TRBV28
cdr3_nt: TGTGCCAGCAGTATGAGCAGGGGGAGCTCCTACGAGCAGTACTTC
cdr3_aa: CASSMSRGSSYEQYF

j_call: TRBJ2-7
d_call: TRBD1
clone_size: NA
v_call: TRBV5-1
cdr3_nt: TGCGCCAGCAGCTGGACAGGGGGCTCGGTCGAGCAGTACTTC
cdr3_aa: CASSWTGGSVEQYF

j_call: TRBJ1-1
d_call: TRBD1
clone_size: NA
v_call: TRBV10-3
cdr3_nt: TGTGCCATCAGTGAGTCTACAGGGGGCAGAGAGGACACTGAAGCTTTCTTT
cdr3_aa: CAISESTGGREDTEAFF

j_call: TRBJ2-3
d_call: TRBD2
clone_size: NA
v_call: TRBV19
cdr3_nt: TGTGCCAGTAGTAGCGGGGGGATTAGCACAGATACGCAGTATTTT
cdr3_aa: CASSSGGISTDTQYF

j_call: TRBJ1-5
d_call: NA
clone_size: NA
v_call: TRBV2
cdr3_nt: TGTGCCAGCAGCCCCGACAACTGGCAGCCCCAGCATTTT
cdr3_aa: CASSPDNWQPQHF

j_call: TRBJ2-3
d_call: TRBD2
clone_size: once
v_call: TRBV6-5
cdr3_nt: TGTGCCGGAACTAGCGGGGGGGCGATCACAGATACGCAGTATTTT
cdr3_aa: CAGTSGGAITDTQYF

j_call: TRBJ1-3
d_call: TRBD1
clone_size: few
v_call: TRBV6-1
cdr3_nt: TGTGCCAGCAGTGAAGCGTACAGGACAGGGACCATATATTTT
cdr3_aa: CASSEAYRTGTIYF

j_call: TRBJ1-1
d_call: TRBD1
clone_size: NA
v_call: TRBV5-1
cdr3_nt: TGCGCCAGCAGCACCCGGACAGGGGGCGATCCTGAAGCTTTCTTT
cdr3_aa: CASSTRTGGDPEAFF

j_call: TRBJ1-4
d_call: TRBD1
clone_size: NA
v_call: TRBV2
cdr3_nt: TGTGCCAGCTGGGACAGTAATGAAAAACTGTTTTTT
cdr3_aa: CASWDSNEKLFF

j_call: TRBJ1-1
d_call: TRBD1
clone_size: NA
v_call: TRBV11-2
cdr3_nt: TGTGCCAGCAGCTTACCAGGGGGCACTGAAGCTTTCTTT
cdr3_aa: CASSLPGGTEAFF

j_call: TRBJ2-7
d_call: TRBD2
clone_size: NA
v_call: TRBV6-2/TRBV6-3
cdr3_nt: TGTGCCAGCAGTTACGGACTAGCGGGGGGAACTTACGAGCAGTACTTC
cdr3_aa: CASSYGLAGGTYEQYF

j_call: TRBJ2-7
d_call: NA
clone_size: NA
v_call: TRBV2
cdr3_nt: TGTGCCAGCAGTGAAGAGGTAGCCATATACGAGCAGTACTTC
cdr3_aa: CASSEEVAIYEQYF

j_call: TRBJ1-4
d_call: TRBD1
clone_size: NA
v_call: TRBV6-5
cdr3_nt: TGTGCCAGCAGAGCGGACAGGGCCACTAATGAAAAACTGTTTTTT
cdr3_aa: CASRADRATNEKLFF

j_call: TRBJ2-2
d_call: NA
clone_size: NA
v_call: TRBV9
cdr3_nt: TGTGCCAGCAGCGTAGACCTAGACCGGAACACCGGGGAGCTGTTTTTT
cdr3_aa: CASSVDLDRNTGELFF

j_call: TRBJ1-5
d_call: TRBD1
clone_size: few
v_call: TRBV2
cdr3_nt: TGTGCCAGCAGTGGGGGCCCGGACAGGGCTAGCAATCAGCCCCAGCATTTT
cdr3_aa: CASSGGPDRASNQPQHF

j_call: TRBJ2-3
d_call: NA
clone_size: NA
v_call: TRBV27
cdr3_nt: TGTGCCAGCAGTTCCTCAGATACGCAGTATTTT
cdr3_aa: CASSSSDTQYF

j_call: TRBJ2-7
d_call: TRBD2
clone_size: NA
v_call: TRBV5-6
cdr3_nt: TGTGCCAGCAGCTTGGTTGGGACTAGCGGGGGCGAGCAGTACTTC
cdr3_aa: CASSLVGTSGGEQYF

j_call: TRBJ1-1
d_call: TRBD1
clone_size: NA
v_call: TRBV6-4
cdr3_nt: TGTGCCAGCAGTGACTCGGACAGGGGCACTGAAGCTTTCTTT
cdr3_aa: CASSDSDRGTEAFF

j_call: TRBJ1-2
d_call: TRBD1
clone_size: NA
v_call: TRBV30
cdr3_nt: TGTGCCTGGAGTGTAGGGCAGGGGGCTCGTGGCTACACCTTC
cdr3_aa: CAWSVGQGARGYTF

j_call: TRBJ2-7
d_call: NA
clone_size: NA
v_call: TRBV6-1
cdr3_nt: TGTGCCAGCAGTGACAGGGGTGAGTCCTACGAGCAGTACTTC
cdr3_aa: CASSDRGESYEQYF

j_call: TRBJ1-4
d_call: TRBD1
clone_size: NA
v_call: TRBV5-1
cdr3_nt: TGCGCCAGCAGCTCCGTGGGCGGACAGGGGTATGAAAAACTGTTTTTT
cdr3_aa: CASSSVGGQGYEKLFF

j_call: TRBJ2-5
d_call: TRBD1
clone_size: NA
v_call: TRBV9
cdr3_nt: TGTGCCAGCAGCCCTGGACAGGGTTTAGAGACCCAGTACTTC
cdr3_aa: CASSPGQGLETQYF

j_call: TRBJ1-1
d_call: TRBD1
clone_size: few
v_call: TRBV13
cdr3_nt: TGTGCCAGCAGCTCTAGAGGGACAGGAGACACTGAAGCTTTCTTT
cdr3_aa: CASSSRGTGDTEAFF

j_call: TRBJ2-5
d_call: NA
clone_size: NA
v_call: TRBV11-2
cdr3_nt: TGTGCCAGCAGCTGGGGTCGGGGGATGTTAGAAGAGACCCAGTACTTC
cdr3_aa: CASSWGRGMLEETQYF

j_call: TRBJ2-1
d_call: TRBD1
clone_size: NA
v_call: TRBV27
cdr3_nt: TGTGCCAGCAGTTCAATGGACAGGGGTAACTACAATGAGCAGTTCTTC
cdr3_aa: CASSSMDRGNYNEQFF

j_call: TRBJ2-1
d_call: TRBD2
clone_size: NA
v_call: TRBV5-4
cdr3_nt: TGTGCCAGCAGTTTAAACAGCGGGGGTGGTGTGGATGAGCAGTTCTTC
cdr3_aa: CASSLNSGGGVDEQFF

j_call: TRBJ1-3
d_call: NA
clone_size: NA
v_call: TRBV15
cdr3_nt: TGTGCCACCAGCAGAGACAGCTCTGGAAACACCATATATTTT
cdr3_aa: CATSRDSSGNTIYF

j_call: TRBJ1-1
d_call: NA
clone_size: NA
v_call: TRBV24-1
cdr3_nt: TGTGCCACCAGTGATTTGTCTGGGGCGGAAGCTTTCTTT
cdr3_aa: CATSDLSGAEAFF

j_call: TRBJ2-3
d_call: TRBD2
clone_size: NA
v_call: TRBV28
cdr3_nt: TGTGCCAGCAGTTTTCGGGAGCGGGGGGGCCGTGGTACGCAGTATTTT
cdr3_aa: CASSFRERGGRGTQYF

j_call: TRBJ2-7
d_call: NA
clone_size: NA
v_call: TRBV2
cdr3_nt: TGTGCCAGCAGTCGCGGTTCCTACGAGCAGTACTTC
cdr3_aa: CASSRGSYEQYF

j_call: TRBJ1-1
d_call: NA
clone_size: NA
v_call: TRBV15
cdr3_nt: TGTGCCACCAGCAGAGATCAGGGCGACAGCACTGAAGCTTTCTTT
cdr3_aa: CATSRDQGDSTEAFF

j_call: TRBJ2-7
d_call: TRBD1
clone_size: NA
v_call: TRBV4-1
cdr3_nt: TGCGCCAGCAGCCAGGGCGTCATGACAGGGGCCTACGAGCAGTACTTC
cdr3_aa: CASSQGVMTGAYEQYF